The rows below give T cell receptor beta chains drawn from one sample of a study of identifying expanded T cells in peripheral blood. TCRdb keeps only in-frame clones here, not all; method: immunoSEQ multiplex PCR. The sample has around 120,000 clones, roughly 89% seen once; the top ten hold 16%. Sequencing used blood. The receptors shown here come from a person aged 18 to 69 in good health. CDR3s include the opening cysteine and the closing phenylalanine or tryptophan. Each record gives: D gene, J gene, CDR3 length, V gene, CDR3 DNA, CDR3 protein. A D gene is named only where the DNA matches it firmly.

. TRBJ2-7 14 TRBV7-9 TGTGCCAGCAGCTCCGCCGGGACATCGCACACGCAGTACTTC CASSSAGTSHTQYF
. TRBJ1-5 15 TRBV5-8 TGTGCCAGCAGCTTGGGATCCTATAGCAATCAGCCCCAGCATTTT CASSLGSYSNQPQHF
TRBD1 TRBJ1-2 14 TRBV7-9 TGTGCCAGCAGCCCCGACAGGGGGCGAGATGGCTACACCTTC CASSPDRGRDGYTF
TRBD2 TRBJ2-1 15 TRBV7-6 TGTGCCAGCAGCCAAGGACTAGCGCAGTACAATGAGCAGTTCTTC CASSQGLAQYNEQFF
. TRBJ2-6 16 TRBV18 TGTGCCAGCTCACCATTGGGGATTTCTGGGGCCAACGTCCTGACTTTC CASSPLGISGANVLTF
TRBD1 TRBJ2-7 14 TRBV27 TGTGCCAGCAGCGAGCCGGGACAGGGCTACGAGCAGTACTTC CASSEPGQGYEQYF
TRBD1 TRBJ2-3 16 TRBV5-1 TGCGCCAGCAGCCCCGGGACAGGGTCCCTCACAGATACGCAGTATTTT CASSPGTGSLTDTQYF
. TRBJ2-1 13 TRBV7-6 TGTGCCAGCAGCTTAGGGGACTACAATGAGCAGTTCTTC CASSLGDYNEQFF
. TRBJ2-1 14 TRBV4-3 TGCGCCAGCAGCCATGGCACTAGTTCCAATGAGCAGTTCTTC CASSHGTSSNEQFF
. TRBJ1-3 14 TRBV7-9 TGTGCCAGCAGCTTCCACGACTCTGGAAACACCATATATTTT CASSFHDSGNTIYF
TRBD1 TRBJ1-4 14 TRBV2 TGTGCCAGCAGTGAAGACAGGGGAGGTGAAAAACTGTTTTTT CASSEDRGGEKLFF